This T cell receptor (beta chain) was documented in a study of early stage breast cancer tumors. TCRdb keeps only in-frame clones here, not all; method: immunoSEQ multiplex PCR. There are about 30,000 clones in the sample; roughly two thirds occur only once, and 33% lies in the top ten. Sequences were obtained from blood. The receptor was isolated from a person between 50 and 60 years old with breast cancer.

The CDR3 DNA sequence: TGTGCCAGCAGTAGGACTAGCGGGAGGAATGAGCAGTTCTTC. It codes for CASSRTSGRNEQFF. The chain couples TRBV6-5 to TRBJ2-1; 14 nucleotides agree with TRBD2. CDR3 length: 14 residues. The V and J ends lost 5 bases and 7 bases, in that order; junction bases with no gene match: 1. The germline V gene has CDR1 MNHEY and CDR2 SVGAGI.